This T cell receptor (beta chain) is drawn from a study of cytomegalovirus exposure and HLA in healthy donors. PCR involved 60 Vbeta and 13 Jbeta primers. Using immunoSEQ multiplex PCR, the repertoire was profiled, and TCRdb retains in-frame clones only, with some absent. The sample consists of some 160,000 clones, 85% of them appearing once. The germline CDR1 and CDR2 sequences are SGHRS and YFSETQ. The CDR3 is 14 amino acids. Deletions cut 3 bases from V and 5 bases from J, with 13 bases between. This clonotype was sampled from a man younger than 45 in good health and CMV-seropositive. Sequences were obtained from PBMCs. J is TRBJ2-3 and V is TRBV5-1; D is perhaps TRBD1 (5 bases). The CDR3 protein is CASSSASQGDTQYF. The DNA of the CDR3 is TGCGCCAGCAGCTCGGCCAGTCAGGGAGATACGCAGTATTTT.